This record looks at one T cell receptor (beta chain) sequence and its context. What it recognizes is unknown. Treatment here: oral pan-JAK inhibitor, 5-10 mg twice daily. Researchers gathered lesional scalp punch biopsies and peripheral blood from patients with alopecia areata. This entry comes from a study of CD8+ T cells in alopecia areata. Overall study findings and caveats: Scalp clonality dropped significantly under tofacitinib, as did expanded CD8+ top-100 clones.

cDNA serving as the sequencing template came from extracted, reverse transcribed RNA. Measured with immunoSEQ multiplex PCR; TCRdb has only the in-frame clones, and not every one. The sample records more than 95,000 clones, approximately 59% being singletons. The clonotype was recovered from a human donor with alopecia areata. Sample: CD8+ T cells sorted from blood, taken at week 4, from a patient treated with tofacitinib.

CDR3 protein: CASRESKALVAKNIQYF. CDR3 DNA: TGTGCCAGCAGAGAAAGTAAAGCTCTCGTAGCCAAAAACATTCAGTACTTC. The chain couples TRBV6-1 to TRBJ2-4; no definite D call. V dropped 6 bases and J dropped 0 bases, with 18 bases sitting between them. In germline, CDR1 is MNHNS, CDR2 SASEGT. CDR3 length: 17 amino acids.